The clone carrying this TCR beta chain has only one observation. Its matching antigen is unknown. The data are from a study of shared clonotypes between healthy human individuals. Study-wide context: Per-donor plates numbered three CD4 naive, three CD4 memory, two CD8 naive and one CD8 memory. Study-wide results and caveats: Naive subsets typically showed greater estimated richness than memory subsets.

The data were produced by immunoSEQ multiplex PCR, yet TCRdb's version contains in-frame clones alone and is incomplete. Found here are about 1.1 million clones, around three quarters of them singletons; the top ten hold around 0.6%. This CDR3 has 16 amino acids. Germline-derived CDR1 and CDR2 are MNHEY and SMNVEV (reference sequence). The trim removed 2 bases at V and 6 bases at J, leaving 5 bases unmatched. The chain recombines TRBV27 with TRBJ2-1; TRBD2 matches 12 bases. Input material: memory CD4+ T cells from PBMCs. Subset: CD45RA-negative fraction. The clonotype comes from a man younger than 35 in good health. Some clones in this sample may be carry-over from other donors' samples. The CDR3 reads CASSLPGLAGPNEQFF. The CDR3 region has the DNA TGTGCCAGCAGTTTACCGGGACTAGCGGGTCCCAATGAGCAGTTCTTC.